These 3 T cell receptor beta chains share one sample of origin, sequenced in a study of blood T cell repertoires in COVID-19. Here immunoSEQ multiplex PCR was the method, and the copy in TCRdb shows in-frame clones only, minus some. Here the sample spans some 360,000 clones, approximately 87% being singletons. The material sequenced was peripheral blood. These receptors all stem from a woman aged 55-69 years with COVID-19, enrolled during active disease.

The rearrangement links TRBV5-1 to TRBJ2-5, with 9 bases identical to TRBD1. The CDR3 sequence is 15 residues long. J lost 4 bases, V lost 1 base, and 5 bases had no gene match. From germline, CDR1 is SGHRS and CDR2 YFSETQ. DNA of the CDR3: TGCGCCAGCAGCTTGACTGGGACAGGGAGAGAGACCCAGTACTTC. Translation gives CASSLTGTGRETQYF.

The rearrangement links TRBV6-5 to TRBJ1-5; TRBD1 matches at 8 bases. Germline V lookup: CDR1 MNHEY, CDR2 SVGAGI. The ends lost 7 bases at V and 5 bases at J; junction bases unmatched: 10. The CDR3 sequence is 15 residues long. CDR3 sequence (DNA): TGTGCCAGCATGAGGGCAGGGGGCATCGATCAGCCCCAGCATTTT. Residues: CASMRAGGIDQPQHF.

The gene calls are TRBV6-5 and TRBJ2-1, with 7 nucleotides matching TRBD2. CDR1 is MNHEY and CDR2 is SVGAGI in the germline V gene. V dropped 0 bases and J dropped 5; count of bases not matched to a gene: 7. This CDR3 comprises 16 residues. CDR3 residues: CASSYSNQGGDNEQFF. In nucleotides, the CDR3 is TGTGCCAGCAGTTACTCGAACCAGGGAGGGGACAATGAGCAGTTCTTC.